Listed below are T cell receptor beta chains from one sample, sequenced in a study of T cell responses to AZD1222 COVID-19 vaccine. Produced via immunoSEQ multiplex PCR; TCRdb's table is partial and in-frame only. The repertoire holds tens of thousands of clones, with 60% to 85% as singletons. The input for sequencing was peripheral blood, taken 28 days after the second AZD1222 dose. Source of these receptors: an adult who received the AZD1222 COVID-19 vaccine. The CDR3 runs from the conserved cysteine through the conserved F or W. The order of the fields is clone size, V gene, CDR3 protein. The size entry is marked missing in some rows and otherwise reads once, few, many or a size class.

abundance: -; v_gene: TRBV28; CDR3aa: CASSSATAMNTEAFF
abundance: -; v_gene: TRBV7-2; CDR3aa: CASSFLGWGGSETQYF
abundance: once; v_gene: TRBV6-5; CDR3aa: CASNYGTGRNEKLFF
abundance: -; v_gene: TRBV6-2/TRBV6-3; CDR3aa: CASSFQENTEAFF
abundance: -; v_gene: TRBV15; CDR3aa: CATSTYLDDTQYF
abundance: -; v_gene: TRBV7-2; CDR3aa: CASSLGGVGNSPLHF
abundance: -; v_gene: TRBV5-1; CDR3aa: CASSRTSGGATDTQYF
abundance: -; v_gene: TRBV12-1; CDR3aa: CASSFARRVGGAGRGNQPQHF
abundance: -; v_gene: TRBV29-1; CDR3aa: CSAIQGVGNTEAFF
abundance: few; v_gene: TRBV19; CDR3aa: CASSTPRGDIQYF
abundance: few; v_gene: TRBV5-1; CDR3aa: CASSSRENTEAFF
abundance: -; v_gene: TRBV7-8; CDR3aa: CASSHRQSDQPQHF
abundance: -; v_gene: TRBV24-1; CDR3aa: CATSAEQTSGGYEQFF
abundance: once; v_gene: TRBV7-2; CDR3aa: CASSLGYSTGEKLFF
abundance: -; v_gene: TRBV3-1/TRBV3-2; CDR3aa: CASSGTSGGTRETQYF
abundance: -; v_gene: TRBV7-3; CDR3aa: CASSRGSVNEQFF
abundance: -; v_gene: TRBV5-4; CDR3aa: CASSMQGRLFF
abundance: once; v_gene: TRBV9; CDR3aa: CASSVLQGVRGDTQYF
abundance: -; v_gene: TRBV11-2; CDR3aa: CASSSYSSVEQYF
abundance: few; v_gene: TRBV4-1; CDR3aa: CASSQDWLADTQYF
abundance: -; v_gene: TRBV5-1; CDR3aa: CASSPTGDTEAFF
abundance: -; v_gene: TRBV6-2/TRBV6-3; CDR3aa: CASSSGVSVSPFTYEQYF
abundance: once; v_gene: TRBV5-1; CDR3aa: CASSLSGGETYEQYF
abundance: -; v_gene: TRBV4-2; CDR3aa: CASSPGRGRDGYTF
abundance: -; v_gene: TRBV28; CDR3aa: CASREGKEAFF
abundance: few; v_gene: TRBV6-6; CDR3aa: CASSRGLEKLFF
abundance: few; v_gene: TRBV30; CDR3aa: CAWSGQGAMYSPLHF
abundance: -; v_gene: TRBV3-1/TRBV3-2; CDR3aa: CASSQTNRGETQYF
abundance: -; v_gene: TRBV6-6; CDR3aa: CASSYSTGSYHYGYTF
abundance: -; v_gene: TRBV7-6; CDR3aa: CASSLMGTTDTQYF
abundance: -; v_gene: TRBV5-1; CDR3aa: CASSLVGQDYNEQFF
abundance: -; v_gene: TRBV7-8; CDR3aa: CASSLGTSGGTAYNEQFF
abundance: -; v_gene: TRBV18; CDR3aa: CASSPPSTGVYGYTF
abundance: -; v_gene: TRBV19; CDR3aa: CASSMRQGYGYTF
abundance: -; v_gene: TRBV28; CDR3aa: CASSSGGVPGNTIYF
abundance: -; v_gene: TRBV19; CDR3aa: CASSRFSGVAEAFF
abundance: few; v_gene: TRBV3-1/TRBV3-2; CDR3aa: CASSERDRGRNTEAFF
abundance: few; v_gene: TRBV7-2; CDR3aa: CASSHGGGNHQPQHF
abundance: -; v_gene: TRBV20-1; CDR3aa: CSASSIYEQYF
abundance: -; v_gene: TRBV7-3; CDR3aa: CASSLSGGNTGELFF
abundance: once; v_gene: TRBV6-5; CDR3aa: CASKAGISTDTQYF